Following are 4 T cell receptor beta chains from one sample sequenced in a study of control samples from healthy donors and cancer patients. Assay used: immunoSEQ multiplex PCR; TCRdb lists only in-frame clones, some missing. The repertoire holds approximately 140,000 clones, with less than 90% as singletons. The sequencing sample was made of blood. The receptor set was obtained from a woman aged 25 to 39 in good health.

The J gene is TRBJ1-6, the V gene TRBV6-5, with D unclear. Germline CDR1 is MNHEY and CDR2 is SVGAGI. The CDR3 sequence is 14 residues long. Trimming removed 4 bases at V and 8 bases at J, with 12 bases between. CDR3 sequence: CASSSYSPHSPLHF. DNA for the CDR3: TGTGCCAGCAGTTCGTACTCTCCGCATTCACCCCTCCACTTT.

The gene calls are TRBV19 and TRBJ2-3; no clear D gene. Germline V gene lookup returns CDR1 LNHDA and CDR2 SQIVND (reference sequence). Trimming left V 6 bases short and J 5 bases short, with 12 bases between. This CDR3 is 13 amino acids long. CDR3 sequence reads: CASSVARGDTQYF. The CDR3 region has the DNA TGTGCCAGTAGCGTTGCCCGAGGAGATACGCAGTATTTT.

By sample share, this clone is medium-sized. This chain uses TRBV6-5 with TRBJ1-2; D not resolved. V lost 5 bases, J lost 4 bases, and 11 bases lay in between. The CDR3 spans 13 residues. CDR1 is MNHEY and CDR2 is SVGAGI in the germline V gene. The CDR3 DNA follows: TGTGCCAGCAGTATACTACCAAGCTATGGCTACACCTTC. Its translation: CASSILPSYGYTF.

The chain employs TRBV5-1 and TRBJ2-1; D gene ambiguous. The germline CDR1 and CDR2 sequences are SGHRS and YFSETQ. V was shortened by 0 bases and J by 2 bases, with 15 bases between the two germline ends. The CDR3 extends over 17 amino acids. DNA for the CDR3: TGCGCCAGCAGCTTGGATGGTTCGGGTCCGACCTACAATGAGCAGTTCTTC. This encodes CASSLDGSGPTYNEQFF.